These T cell receptor beta chains were read from a single sample in a study of CD8+ T cells in alopecia areata. This table comes from immunoSEQ multiplex PCR, and its TCRdb copy is limited to in-frame clones, with some not included. The sample holds about 110,000 clones; under 60% are singletons and the top ten take about 12%. The source material was CD8+ T cells sorted from blood, sampled at week 24, from a patient treated with tofacitinib. The receptors shown here come from a human donor with alopecia areata. CDR3s include the opening cysteine and the closing phenylalanine or tryptophan. The D gene is left open where the match is weak. Expanded clones get a size class; other rows say once, few or many, or leave the size out.

v_gene	d_gene	j_gene	abundance	CDR3nt	CDR3aa
TRBV6-5	-	TRBJ1-1	few	TGTGCCAGCAGTTCGGGGGACAAGCCGAACACTGAAGCTTTCTTT	CASSSGDKPNTEAFF
TRBV13	-	TRBJ1-2	-	TGTGCCAGCAGCCCCGACGGAGATGGCTACACCTTC	CASSPDGDGYTF
TRBV29-1	-	TRBJ2-1	-	TGCAGCCTCAGGGACAATGAGCAGTTCTTC	CSLRDNEQFF
TRBV29-1	-	TRBJ1-2	-	TGCAGCGTTGAACAAAAGGGTCTCTATGGCTACACCTTC	CSVEQKGLYGYTF
TRBV4-3	-	TRBJ2-7	few	TGCGCCAGCAGCCAAGAGTTCGGCCCCTACGAGCAGTACTTC	CASSQEFGPYEQYF
TRBV5-6	TRBD1	TRBJ2-7	few	TGTGCCAGCAGCATGGCCGGCGCAGGGGGCTCCTACGAGCAGTACTTC	CASSMAGAGGSYEQYF
TRBV13	-	TRBJ1-2	-	TGTGCCAGCAGCTTAGGCCAGGTCTCTAACTATGGCTACACCTTC	CASSLGQVSNYGYTF
TRBV27	-	TRBJ2-1	-	TGTGCCAGCAGTCTATACAATGAGCAGTTCTTC	CASSLYNEQFF
TRBV4-2	-	TRBJ1-2	-	TGTGCCAGCAGCCCTAGGACAGAGGTGAACTATGGCTACACCTTC	CASSPRTEVNYGYTF
TRBV5-1	-	TRBJ2-1	-	TGCGCCAGCAGCTTAATAATGGATGAGCAGTTCTTC	CASSLIMDEQFF
TRBV27	TRBD1	TRBJ2-2	-	TGTGCCAGCAGTCCAGGGGGCCGGGAGCTGTTTTTT	CASSPGGRELFF
TRBV25-1	TRBD1	TRBJ2-7	-	TGTGCCAGCAGTCCCGGGACAGGGTTCCACGAGCAGTACTTC	CASSPGTGFHEQYF
TRBV30	-	TRBJ1-5	-	TGTGCCTGGATCCCCCGGCGGAGGGAAGGAGGCAATCAGCCCCAGCATTTT	CAWIPRRREGGNQPQHF
TRBV7-8	-	TRBJ2-5	-	TGTGCCAGCAGCTTACCCCTGACGGGCCAAGAGACCCAGTACTTC	CASSLPLTGQETQYF
TRBV7-9	-	TRBJ1-2	many	TGTGCCAGCAGCTTACTCCAGGGGGGCTACACCTTC	CASSLLQGGYTF
TRBV27	TRBD2	TRBJ2-7	-	TGTGCCAGCAGTCCCCAAGCCGGGACTAGCTTGTACGAGCAGTACTTC	CASSPQAGTSLYEQYF
TRBV6-5	-	TRBJ2-2	-	TGTGCCAGCAGTTCCTCTCAGGGGAGCGGCGGGGAGCTGTTTTTT	CASSSSQGSGGELFF
TRBV15	-	TRBJ2-3	-	TGTGCCACCAGCAGAGATGGAGCGCGGGATACGCAGTATTTT	CATSRDGARDTQYF
TRBV27	-	TRBJ2-3	once	TGTGCCAGCAGCCCGACCAGGGGGGGAACAGATACGCAGTATTTT	CASSPTRGGTDTQYF
TRBV27	-	TRBJ2-3	once	TGTGCCAGCAGTCCCGGGCTAGATACGCAGTATTTT	CASSPGLDTQYF
TRBV21-1	-	TRBJ2-4	-	TGTGCCAGCAGCATATCAGGGAAGTTAGCCAAAAACATTCAGTACTTC	CASSISGKLAKNIQYF
TRBV27	TRBD1	TRBJ1-5	-	TGTGCCAGCAGTTCCAGGACAGGGCCTACCTATGGCAATCAGCCCCAGCATTTT	CASSSRTGPTYGNQPQHF
TRBV10-3	TRBD1	TRBJ1-2	-	TGTGCCATCAGTGATAGTGGGACAGCCATAAACTATGGCTACACCTTC	CAISDSGTAINYGYTF
TRBV7-2	-	TRBJ2-7	-	TGTGCCAGCAGCTTGCTCCGTGGGGAGCAGTACTTC	CASSLLRGEQYF
TRBV5-6	-	TRBJ2-1	-	TGTGCCAGCAGCTGGGGAGAAAGGGTCAATGAGCAGTTCTTC	CASSWGERVNEQFF
TRBV29-1	TRBD1	TRBJ2-1	-	TGCAGCGACAGGGGCCCTAACCACAATGAGCAGTTCTTC	CSDRGPNHNEQFF
TRBV7-2	-	TRBJ1-5	-	TGTGCCAGCAGCTTAGCAGAGAATCAGCCCCAGCATTTT	CASSLAENQPQHF
TRBV10-3	TRBD1	TRBJ1-5	-	TGTGCCATCAAGCGGACAGGGGGGAATCAGCCCCAGCATTTT	CAIKRTGGNQPQHF
TRBV5-6	-	TRBJ2-7	-	TGTGCCAGCACCTGGTCAGGTTCCTACGAGCAGTACTTC	CASTWSGSYEQYF
TRBV7-9	-	TRBJ2-2	-	TGTGCCGTCCTCTTGAGGGCTGACACCGGGGAGCTGTTTTTT	CAVLLRADTGELFF
TRBV18	-	TRBJ2-4	once	TGTGCCAGCTCACCACCTAGAGGGTACTTC	CASSPPRGYF
TRBV5-1	-	TRBJ1-6	-	TGCGCCAGCAGCTTGGATCAGGGGACTAATTCACCCCTCCACTTT	CASSLDQGTNSPLHF
TRBV11-2	-	TRBJ2-7	-	TGTGCCAGCAGCTTATCCAGGACAGACTACGAGCAGTACTTC	CASSLSRTDYEQYF
TRBV19	-	TRBJ2-7	once	TGTGCCAGCTCCCGGGACAACTACGAGCAGTACTTC	CASSRDNYEQYF
TRBV7-3	TRBD1	TRBJ1-6	-	TGTGCCAGCAGCTTACGGGACAGTGGCTCACCCCTCCACTTT	CASSLRDSGSPLHF
TRBV29-1	-	TRBJ2-7	few	TGCAGCGTTATACCGGACAACTACGAGCAGTACTTC	CSVIPDNYEQYF
TRBV2	-	TRBJ2-2	-	TGTGCCAGCACCCCGAGAGAGGGCGGGGAGCTGTTTTTT	CASTPREGGELFF
TRBV30	TRBD1	TRBJ1-2	-	TGTGCCTGGTCGTCGGGACAGGGTTTGGATGGCTACACCTTC	CAWSSGQGLDGYTF